The entry below describes one T cell receptor (beta chain). Its antigen is as yet unknown. At one of its ends the junction is not consistent with the germline gene, which may arise from a read error. Method: immunoSEQ multiplex PCR; TCRdb's copy keeps in-frame clones and lacks some. Here the sample spans roughly 48,000 clones, about 90% being singletons. This entry belongs to a study of cytomegalovirus exposure and HLA in healthy donors. Study at large: A subsequent analysis stated that the 95 to 150 validation repertoires were run on the same platform as the roughly 670 first-cohort repertoires. Overall study findings and caveats: Accounts indicate the classifier identified cytomegalovirus status with strong specificity and sensitivity.

The sequence came from a woman aged 30 to 39 in good health and CMV-seronegative. Input material: PBMCs.

CDR3 protein: CASSLARGGADTQYF. Here the CDR3 DNA reads TGCGCCAGCAGCTTAGCGAGAGGAGGTGCAGATACGCAGTATTTT. The rearrangement links TRBV11-3 to TRBJ2-3; D is perhaps TRBD2 (5 bases). Per the germline V gene, CDR1 is SGHNT and CDR2 is YENEEA. CDR3 length: 15 residues.